This T cell receptor (beta chain) was identified during a study of cytomegalovirus exposure and HLA in healthy donors. Whole-study results and caveats: The TCR clusters that emerged in the first cohort tended, a later analysis found, to co-occur in the approximately 110 validation repertoires.

On this clone: Its antigen is not identified.

Germline values: CDR1 MNHEY, CDR2 SVGAGI. This CDR3 comprises 15 residues. V was trimmed by 4 bases and J by 0 bases, leaving 13 bases between them. Data came from immunoSEQ multiplex PCR; TCRdb stores just in-frame clones and leaves some out. The sample yields 170,000 or so clones, 80% to 85% seen once. The chain uses TRBV6-5 and TRBJ2-7; maybe TRBD1 (5 bases). Material for sequencing was PBMCs. This receptor was identified in a young woman in good health and CMV-seropositive. The CDR3 reads CASSWKQVASYEQYF. CDR3 nucleotide sequence: TGTGCCAGCAGTTGGAAACAGGTCGCCTCCTACGAGCAGTACTTC.